This T cell receptor (beta chain) was found in a study of T cells after yellow fever vaccination. Study summary: For low cell numbers, libraries were made with SMART-Seq v4 Ultra Low Input.

Study observations and caveats: Weaker in magnitude, the secondary response showed a faster peak on day 5 versus 15. Across the CD4 and CD8 compartments, a small share of clonotypes was present in both.

In this sample, this clonotype turned up a few times. No antigen is known for it. The CDR3 totals 13 residues. The V gene's germline CDR1 is SGHVS and CDR2 FQNEAQ. V dropped 7 bases and J dropped 5; count of bases not matched to a gene: 5. Synthesis of TCR cDNA relied on 5'RACE template switching, which attached a universal primer site and UMIs. TCRdb processed the 5' RACE reads anew with MiXCR; each CDR3 protein has one entry. The sample has 170,000 or so distinct CDR3 sequences; about 6.2% are singletons. The gene calls are TRBV7-8 and TRBJ2-4; 7 bases agree with TRBD1. The receptor comes from a man aged 18 to 30 who received the YFV17D yellow fever vaccine. Sample: CD4+ T cells sorted from PBMCs, taken on the day of the first yellow fever vaccination. The CDR3 here is CASTVTGENIQYF. The CDR3 DNA is TGTGCCAGCACGGTTACAGGGGAAAACATTCAGTACTTC.